Following are 27 T cell receptor beta chains from one sample sequenced in a study of OX40 agonist ivuxolimab in advanced cancers. Produced via immunoSEQ multiplex PCR; TCRdb's table is partial and in-frame only. The sample holds tens of thousands of clones, more than 75% seen once. The starting material was CD4+ or CD8+ T cells sorted from blood, obtained in a trial of the OX40 agonist ivuxolimab. The receptors derive from an adult with an advanced solid tumor such as melanoma, head and neck, liver or kidney cancer.

The V gene is TRBV5-5, the J gene TRBJ1-1; D unresolved. The germline V gene has CDR1 SGHKS and CDR2 YYEKEE (reference sequence). V lost 3 bases, J lost 7 bases, and 25 bases lay in between. The CDR3 totals 17 residues. The DNA for the CDR3 is TGTGCCAGCAGCTCTTATATTACAGCCGGGGTAAGACATGAAGCTTTCTTT. This translates into CASSSYITAGVRHEAFF.

The chain links TRBV5-5 to TRBJ1-2; no clear D gene. V gave up 4 bases and J gave up 8 bases, with 15 bases separating them. CDR3 size: 13 residues. Germline CDR1 SGHKS, CDR2 YYEKEE (reference sequence). CDR3 DNA: TGTGCCAGCAGCCCCCGACCAGAAATCGGCTACACCTTC. Translation: CASSPRPEIGYTF.

The J gene is TRBJ2-5, the V gene TRBV10-3; a possible D gene is TRBD2 (5 bases). The CDR3 is made up of 16 amino acids. In germline, CDR1 is ENHRY, CDR2 SYGVKD. V dropped 7 bases and J dropped 3 bases, with 21 bases sitting between them. The CDR3 sequence is CAIKAAGSGDKETQYF. For the CDR3, the DNA is TGTGCCATCAAGGCCGCGGGTAGTGGGGATAAAGAGACCCAGTACTTC.

This chain uses TRBV19 with TRBJ2-2; the D is unclear. CDR1 is LNHDA and CDR2 is SQIVND in the germline V gene (reference sequence). The CDR3 contains 15 residues. The V and J ends lost 5 bases and 6 bases respectively, with 16 bases between them. In DNA, the CDR3 is TGTGCCAGTAGTTTAAACAGCCTCTCGGCCGGGGAGCTGTTTTTT. Protein product: CASSLNSLSAGELFF.

V and J are TRBV5-6 and TRBJ1-1, with a weak D call TRBD1 (6 bases). Germline V gives CDR1 SGHDT, CDR2 YYEEEE. The CDR3 has 15 residues. V was trimmed by 4 bases and J by 2 bases, leaving 15 bases between them. The CDR3 reads CASSARRTANTEAFF. For the CDR3, the DNA is TGTGCCAGCAGCGCCCGGAGGACAGCAAACACTGAAGCTTTCTTT.

The DNA of the CDR3 is TGCGCCAGCAGCCAAGAGGGACTACCCAGCACAGATACGCAGTATTTT. Translation gives CASSQEGLPSTDTQYF. V and J are TRBV4-1 and TRBJ2-3; 7 bases line up with TRBD2. With V trimmed by 0 bases and J by 0 bases, 3 bases remained unmatched. This CDR3 contains 16 residues. CDR1 and CDR2 from the germline V gene are MGHRA and YSYEKL.

The chain is built from TRBV25-1 and TRBJ1-5; D is undetermined. Germline CDR1 and CDR2: MGHDK and SYGVNS. The CDR3 totals 13 residues. The V end was cut by 1 base, the J end by 8 bases, with 9 bases between. The CDR3 region has the DNA TGTGCCAGCAGTGAATCTTGGGCGGAGCCCCAGCATTTT. This sequence encodes CASSESWAEPQHF.

The rearrangement joins TRBV2 to TRBJ2-7, with TRBD2 matching 7 bases. CDR3 length: 14 amino acids. CDR1 and CDR2 from the germline V gene are SNHLY and FYNNEI. The V gene end was trimmed by 6 bases and the J gene end by 2 bases; junction bases not matched to a gene: 7. The DNA of the CDR3 is TGTGCCAGCAGGCCGGGACTACTAACCTACGAGCAGTACTTC. This gives the protein CASRPGLLTYEQYF. Complete variable domain (other parts from reference TRBV2 and TRBJ2-7): EPEVTQTPSHQVTQMGQEVILRCVPISNHLYFYWYRQILGQKVEFLVSFYNNEISEKSEIFDDQFSVERPDGSNFTLKIRSTKLEDSAMYFCASRPGLLTYEQYFGPGTRLTVT.

This chain links TRBV28 with TRBJ1-4; D ambiguous. Germline values: CDR1 MDHEN, CDR2 SYDVKM. The CDR3 covers 15 residues. V lost 5 bases and J lost 3, with 13 bases in between. The CDR3 nucleotides are TGTGCCAGCAGTCCGATGGACTTCCCTAATGAAAAACTGTTTTTT. Its protein is CASSPMDFPNEKLFF.

J is TRBJ1-1 and V is TRBV6-6; perhaps TRBD1 as D (5 bases). Germline CDR1 and CDR2: MNHNY and SVGAGI (reference sequence). This CDR3 has 14 residues. Trimming took off 6 bases at V and 1 base at J, with 12 bases between the two ends. CDR3 sequence reads: CASSYVGGNTEAFF. DNA of the CDR3: TGTGCCAGCAGCTACGTGGGGGGGAACACTGAAGCTTTCTTT.

This sequence joins TRBV7-2 and TRBJ2-5, with D hard to call. Germline CDR1 SGHTA, CDR2 FQGNSA. This CDR3 contains 11 residues. Deletions cut 2 bases from V and 5 bases from J, with 3 bases between. DNA for the CDR3: TGTGCCAGCAGCTTAATTGAGACCCAGTACTTC. Amino acid sequence: CASSLIETQYF. Combining the CDR3 with reference TRBV7-2 and TRBJ2-5 gives the whole variable domain GAGVSQSPSNKVTEKGKDVELRCDPISGHTALYWYRQSLGQGLEFLIYFQGNSAPDKSGLPSDRFSAERTGGSVSTLTIQRTQQEDSAVYLCASSLIETQYFGPGTRLLVL.

The rearrangement links TRBV2 to TRBJ2-1, with 10 bases identical to TRBD2. The length of the CDR3 is 14 residues. The J segment lost 9 bases and the V segment lost 3 bases, leaving 5 bases of the junction unmatched. The germline CDR1 and CDR2 sequences are SNHLY and FYNNEI. DNA of the CDR3: TGTGCCAGCAGTGAGGCTCCTAGCGGGGGTGAGCAGTTCTTC. Translating it yields CASSEAPSGGEQFF.

The genes are TRBV6-1 and TRBJ2-7; TRBD2 matches 9 bases. CDR1 and CDR2 from the germline V gene are MNHNS and SASEGT. The CDR3 sequence is 15 residues long. V lost 7 bases, J lost 3 bases, and 10 bases stayed unmatched. CDR3 nucleotide sequence: TGTGCCAGCATGGACGTGGGGACTAGCTTCTACGAGCAGTACTTC. Translation: CASMDVGTSFYEQYF.

For the CDR3, the DNA is TGTGCCAGCAGTCCCAGGGAATACAATGAGCAGTTCTTC. This sequence encodes CASSPREYNEQFF. V usage is TRBV7-3 and J usage is TRBJ2-1, with D tentatively TRBD1 (5 bases). CDR1 and CDR2 from the germline V gene are SGHTA and FQGTGA. Between the trimmed V and J ends, which lost 6 bases and 4 bases, there was a span of 10 bases. The length of the CDR3 is 13 residues.

On this clone itself: An end of the junction differs from the germline gene, which may be a read error. The CDR3 nucleotides read TGTGCCAGCTCGCCACCGGGACCTTCGACCTATGGCTACACCTTC. Its translation is CASSPPGPSTYGYTF. The rearrangement joins TRBV18 to TRBJ1-2; maybe TRBD1 (5 bases). CDR3 length equals 15 residues. Germline loops: CDR1 KGHSH, CDR2 LQKENI.

The chain carries TRBV5-1 and TRBJ2-7, with D unclear. The V gene lost 0 bases and the J gene lost 1 base, with 14 bases spanning the gap. The CDR3 is 16 residues long. CDR1 SGHRS and CDR2 YFSETQ come from the germline V gene. The CDR3 DNA reads TGCGCCAGCAGCTTGGTTATAGGCGGCGGATCCTACGAGCAGTACTTC. The encoded protein is CASSLVIGGGSYEQYF.

V usage is TRBV7-6 and J usage is TRBJ2-1; D might be TRBD1 (6 bases). The CDR3 length is 14 residues. Per the germline V gene, CDR1 is SGHVS and CDR2 is FNYEAQ. Trimming removed 5 bases at V and 3 bases at J, with 11 bases between. This CDR3 reads CASSSGGHYNEQFF. In DNA form, the CDR3 reads TGTGCCAGCAGCAGTGGGGGACACTACAATGAGCAGTTCTTC.

The J gene is TRBJ2-3, the V gene TRBV9, with TRBD1 identical over 12 bases. This CDR3 comprises 20 residues. V lost 1 base and J lost 6; bases outside the gene matches: 18. CDR1 and CDR2 from the germline V gene are SGDLS and YYNGEE. The CDR3 here is CASSVLGLYSGTGGSDTQYF. The CDR3 DNA sequence: TGTGCCAGCAGCGTACTTGGTCTATATTCCGGGACAGGGGGCTCGGATACGCAGTATTTT. The full variable domain, in which reference TRBV9 and TRBJ2-3 provide the parts outside the CDR3, is DSGVTQTPKHLITATGQRVTLRCSPRSGDLSVYWYQQSLDQGLQFLIQYYNGEERAKGNILERFSAQQFPDLHSELNLSSLELGDSALYFCASSVLGLYSGTGGSDTQYFGPGTRLTVL.

V usage is TRBV5-4 and J usage is TRBJ2-3; D ambiguous. V was clipped by 3 bases and J by 1 base, with 6 bases between them. The CDR3 is made up of 13 amino acids. Germline V lookup: CDR1 SGHNT, CDR2 YYREEE (reference sequence). The DNA for the CDR3 is TGTGCCAGCAGCTCACGGGGCACAGATACGCAGTATTTT. Translated: CASSSRGTDTQYF.

This rearrangement joins TRBV6-5 to TRBJ1-1; D possibly corresponds to TRBD1 (5 bases). Trimming removed 6 bases from V and 6 bases from J, with 17 bases in between. This CDR3 has 14 amino acids. The germline CDR1 and CDR2 sequences are MNHEY and SVGAGI. In DNA, the CDR3 is TGTGCCAGCAGCAGGGACGAAGGGGCGGCTGAAGCTTTCTTT. Protein product: CASSRDEGAAEAFF.

This clone was counted once. This rearrangement joins TRBV4-2 to TRBJ2-5; 8 positions match TRBD2. From germline, CDR1 is LGHNA and CDR2 YNFKEQ. This CDR3 is 14 amino acids long. V lost 1 base, J lost 10 bases, and 8 bases stayed unmatched. CDR3 DNA sequence: TGTGCCAGCAGCCAAGGGGGAATTAGCGGGATCCAGTACTTC. It yields the protein CASSQGGISGIQYF.

This chain joins TRBV11-2 and TRBJ2-1; 9 bases are shared with TRBD1. The length of the CDR3 is 15 residues. In germline, CDR1 is SGHAT, CDR2 FQNNGV. J gave up 8 bases and V 5 bases, and 10 bases lay outside the gene matches. In DNA form, the CDR3 reads TGTGCCAGCAGCCGGAACAGGGGGCCCCCCGATGAGCAGTTCTTC. Residues: CASSRNRGPPDEQFF.

J is TRBJ2-1 and V is TRBV7-9, with D perhaps matching TRBD1 or TRBD2 (5 bases each). Trimming shortened V by 7 bases and J by 7 bases, and 14 bases separated the two germline ends. The CDR3 sequence is 13 residues long. Germline CDR1 and CDR2: SEHNR and FQNEAQ (reference sequence). CDR3 coding DNA: TGTGCCAGCACCCTAGGGACCTTAAATGAGCAGTTCTTC. Translation: CASTLGTLNEQFF.

The J gene is TRBJ1-1, the V gene TRBV18; D gene ambiguous. The V gene's germline CDR1 is KGHSH and CDR2 LQKENI. CDR3 length equals 13 residues. Trimming left V 2 bases short and J 4 bases short, with 8 bases between. CDR3 nucleotides: TGTGCCAGCTCACCATCTGCAATCACTGAAGCTTTCTTT. As protein: CASSPSAITEAFF. Supplemented by reference TRBV18 and TRBJ1-1, the full variable domain reads NAGVMQNPRHLVRRRGQEARLRCSPMKGHSHVYWYRQLPEEGLKFMVYLQKENIIDESGMPKERFSAEFPKEGPSILRIQQVVRGDSAAYFCASSPSAITEAFFGQGTRLTVV.

This clone was counted once. This chain links TRBV6-1 with TRBJ1-4, with TRBD1 as a possible D gene (5 bases). The CDR3 spans 15 residues. Trimming removed 4 bases from V and 8 bases from J, with 17 bases in between. The germline V gene has CDR1 MNHNS and CDR2 SASEGT. The CDR3 DNA sequence: TGTGCCAGCAGTGGACCCAGGGCAGCCTTCGAAAAACTGTTTTTT. It yields the protein CASSGPRAAFEKLFF.

The genes are TRBV6-1 and TRBJ1-3; 9 bases line up with TRBD1. V lost 3 bases and J lost 1; bases outside the gene matches: 4. The CDR3 covers 16 residues. Germline V gives CDR1 MNHNS, CDR2 SASEGT. The CDR3 reads CASSEGQGFSGNTIYF. The CDR3 DNA sequence: TGTGCCAGCAGTGAGGGACAGGGATTTTCTGGAAACACCATATATTTT.

The V and J genes are TRBV11-1 and TRBJ1-1; no clear D gene. Deletions cut 2 bases from V and 2 bases from J, with 6 bases between. Per the germline V gene, CDR1 is SGHAT and CDR2 is FQDESV (reference sequence). CDR3 size: 13 residues. CDR3 nucleotides: TGTGCCAGCAGCTTACACCCCAACACTGAAGCTTTCTTT. It is translated as CASSLHPNTEAFF.